This TCR beta chain was recorded in a study of blood T cell repertoires in COVID-19. The CDR3 is 15 amino acids. Germline V lookup: CDR1 GTSNPN, CDR2 SVGIG (reference sequence). Trimming stripped 2 bases from V and 1 base from J, with 14 bases between. The repertoire was sequenced with immunoSEQ multiplex PCR; TCRdb's copy has only in-frame clones and lacks some. This table holds about 180,000 clones, approximately 85% found once. This chain uses TRBV30 with TRBJ2-5; D unclear. The clonotype comes from a man aged 35 to 55 who had recovered from COVID-19. The specimen was PBMCs or T cells enriched from blood (not recorded which). CDR3: CAWSTGLIGQETQYF. CDR3 nucleotide sequence: TGTGCCTGGAGTACTGGGCTCATTGGCCAAGAGACCCAGTACTTC.